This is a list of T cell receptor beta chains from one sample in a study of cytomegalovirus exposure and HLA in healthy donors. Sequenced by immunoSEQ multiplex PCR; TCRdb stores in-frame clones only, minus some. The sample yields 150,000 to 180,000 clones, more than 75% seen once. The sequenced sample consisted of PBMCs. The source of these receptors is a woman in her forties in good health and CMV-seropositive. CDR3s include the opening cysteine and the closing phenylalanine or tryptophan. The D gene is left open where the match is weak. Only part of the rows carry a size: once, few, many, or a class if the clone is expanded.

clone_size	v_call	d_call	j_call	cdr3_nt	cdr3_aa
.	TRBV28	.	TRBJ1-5	TGTGCCAGCTCTCTAATCGACATTCGCAATCAGCCCCAGCATTTT	CASSLIDIRNQPQHF
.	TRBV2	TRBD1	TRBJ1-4	TGTGCCAGCAGCAACAGGGGACCTAATGAAAAACTGTTTTTT	CASSNRGPNEKLFF
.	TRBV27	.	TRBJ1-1	TGTGCCAGCAGTTTCCTCAGGGGCTCTGAAGCTTTCTTT	CASSFLRGSEAFF
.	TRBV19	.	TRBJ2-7	TGTGCCAGTAGTATCGGGGTACGCTACGAGCAGTACTTC	CASSIGVRYEQYF
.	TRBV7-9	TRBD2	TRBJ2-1	TGTGCCAGCAGCTTAGAGGCCAGCGGGGGAGCCTACAATGAGCAGTTCTTC	CASSLEASGGAYNEQFF
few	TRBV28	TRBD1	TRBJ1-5	TGTGCCAGCAGTTTATGGACAGGGGGGTATAATCAGCCCCAGCATTTT	CASSLWTGGYNQPQHF
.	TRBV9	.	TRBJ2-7	TGTGCCAGCAGCGCCTCCACAGCGGCCGCCTACGAGCAGTACTTC	CASSASTAAAYEQYF
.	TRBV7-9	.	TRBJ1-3	TGTGCCAGCAGCTTAGCAGGGGTTGGAAACACCATATATTTT	CASSLAGVGNTIYF
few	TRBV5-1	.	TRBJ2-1	TGCGCCAGCAGCGAGTCGACTAGTAGGAATGAGCAGTTCTTC	CASSESTSRNEQFF
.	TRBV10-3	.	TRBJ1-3	TGTGCCATCAGTGCCGGGGGGCACGGAAACACCATATATTTT	CAISAGGHGNTIYF
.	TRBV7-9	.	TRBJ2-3	TGTTCCAGCAGCACTAGCACAGATACGCAGTATTTT	CSSSTSTDTQYF
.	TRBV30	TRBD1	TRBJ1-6	TGTGCCTTGACAGGGATCAATTCACCCCTCCACTTT	CALTGINSPLHF
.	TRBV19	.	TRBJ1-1	TGTGCCAGTACCTCCCTGAGGGGGTCTGAAAGGATGAACACTGAAGCTTTCTTT	CASTSLRGSERMNTEAFF
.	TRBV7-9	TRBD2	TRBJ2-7	TGTGCCAGCAGCCATGGACTAGCGGGAGGCTACGAGCAGTACTTC	CASSHGLAGGYEQYF
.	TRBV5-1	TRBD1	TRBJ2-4	TGCGCCAGCGGTACTGGGACAGGGCACATTCAGTACTTC	CASGTGTGHIQYF
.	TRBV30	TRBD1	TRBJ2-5	TGTGCCTGCGGACAGGGGGCGAAAGAGACCCAGTACTTC	CACGQGAKETQYF
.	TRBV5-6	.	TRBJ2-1	TGTGCCAGCAGCCTGGACAGAAATGAGCAGTTCTTC	CASSLDRNEQFF
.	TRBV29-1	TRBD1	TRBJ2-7	TGCAGCGTTGGAGACCGGGACAGGGGCAACGAGCAGTACTTC	CSVGDRDRGNEQYF
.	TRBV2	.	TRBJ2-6	TGTGCCAGCAGTGCTGACTACTACTCTGGGGCCAACGTCCTGACTTTC	CASSADYYSGANVLTF
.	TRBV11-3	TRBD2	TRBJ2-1	TGTGCCAGCAGCCTATCGGGACTAGCGGGAACAAGAACCTCCTACAATGAGCAGTTCTTC	CASSLSGLAGTRTSYNEQFF
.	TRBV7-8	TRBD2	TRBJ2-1	TGTGCCAGCAGCTCAAGACTAGCGGGGGACAATGAGCAGTTCTTC	CASSSRLAGDNEQFF
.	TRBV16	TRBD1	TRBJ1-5	TGTGCCAGCAGCCAACGGTATACCGGGACAGGGGGCCATCAGCCCCAGCATTTT	CASSQRYTGTGGHQPQHF
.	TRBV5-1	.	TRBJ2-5	TGCGCCAGCAGCTTGTCCGTTAGAGATACCGGGACCCAGTACTTC	CASSLSVRDTGTQYF
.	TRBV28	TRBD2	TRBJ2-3	TGTGCCAGCAGCCTGGGGGGACTAGCGGGAGTTGGGGCCACAGATACGCAGTATTTT	CASSLGGLAGVGATDTQYF
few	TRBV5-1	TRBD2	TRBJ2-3	TGCGCCAGCAGCCATGCTCTAGCGGGAAACTCAGATACGCAGTATTTT	CASSHALAGNSDTQYF
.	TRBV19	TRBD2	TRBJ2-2	TGTGCCAGTAGTGGACTAGCGGGAGTCAACGGGGAGCTGTTTTTT	CASSGLAGVNGELFF
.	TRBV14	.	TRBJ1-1	TGTGCCAGCAGCCAAATATCCGGGAAGAACACTGAAGCTTTCTTT	CASSQISGKNTEAFF
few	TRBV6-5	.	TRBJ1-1	TGTGCCAGCAGACGACATCGTGACACTGAAGCTTTCTTT	CASRRHRDTEAFF
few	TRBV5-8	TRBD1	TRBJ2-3	TGTGCCAGCACCCCGGGACAGGGGAGAGATACGCAGTATTTT	CASTPGQGRDTQYF
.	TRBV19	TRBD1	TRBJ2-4	TGTGCCAGTAGCCCGGGACAGAGCAACATTCAGTACTTC	CASSPGQSNIQYF
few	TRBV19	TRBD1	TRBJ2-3	TGTGCCAGTAGTGGATCGGGACAGACCTCCACAGATACGCAGTATTTT	CASSGSGQTSTDTQYF
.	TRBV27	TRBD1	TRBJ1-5	TGTGCCAGCAGTCCCCGGACAGGGGTGACGCCCCAGCATTTT	CASSPRTGVTPQHF
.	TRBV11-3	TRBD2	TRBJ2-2	TGTGCCAGCAGCTTAGTGAGGCTAGCGGGAGCGGCCGGGGAGCTGTTTTTT	CASSLVRLAGAAGELFF
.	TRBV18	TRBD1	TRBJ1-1	TGTGCCAGCTCACTAGGGACAGGGCGGAACACTGAAGCTTTCTTT	CASSLGTGRNTEAFF
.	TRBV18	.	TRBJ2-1	TGTGCCAGCTCACCATCAGAGGGTTTGAATGAGCAGTTCTTC	CASSPSEGLNEQFF
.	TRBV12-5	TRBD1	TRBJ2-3	TGTGCTAGTGGGTCCGGGACAGGGAGCTGGGCGGGAAAAGGCACAGATACGCAGTATTTT	CASGSGTGSWAGKGTDTQYF
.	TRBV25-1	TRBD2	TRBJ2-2	TGTGCCAGCAGTGCAACTAGCGGGAGGGCCATGACCGGGGAGCTGTTTTTT	CASSATSGRAMTGELFF
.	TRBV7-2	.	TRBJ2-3	TGTGCCAGCAGCTTCGGGACTCTCCTGGTGGATACGCAGTATTTT	CASSFGTLLVDTQYF
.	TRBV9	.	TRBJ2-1	TGTGCCAGCAGCACCGGGTACAATGAGCAGTTCTTC	CASSTGYNEQFF
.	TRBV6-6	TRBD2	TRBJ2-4	TGTGCCAGCAGTACTGGGGGGGTAGCCAAAAACATTCAGTACTTC	CASSTGGVAKNIQYF
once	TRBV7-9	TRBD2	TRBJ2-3	TGTGCCAGCAGCCTGGGGACTACCCGGGCAGATACGCAGTATTTT	CASSLGTTRADTQYF
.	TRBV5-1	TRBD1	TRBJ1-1	TGCGCCAGCAGCTCCCTGACAGGGCTGAACACTGAAGCTTTCTTT	CASSSLTGLNTEAFF
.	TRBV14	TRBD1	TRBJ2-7	TGTGCCAGCAGCCAAGGTAGACAGGGGTGGGGAGACGAGCAGTACTTC	CASSQGRQGWGDEQYF
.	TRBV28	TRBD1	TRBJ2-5	TGTGCCAGCAGTGCAGACAGGGTCCAAGAGACCCAGTACTTC	CASSADRVQETQYF
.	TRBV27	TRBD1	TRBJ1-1	TGTGCCAGCAGTTTGGGACAGGGGAACACTGAAGCTTTCTTT	CASSLGQGNTEAFF
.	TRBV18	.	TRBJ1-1	TGTGCCAGCTCACCTATTTCGGGAGTCAACACTGAAGCTTTCTTT	CASSPISGVNTEAFF
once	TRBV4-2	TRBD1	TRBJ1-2	TGTGCCAGCAGCCAAGATCCCCCCGGGACAGCGGGTCCTAACTATGGCTACACCTTC	CASSQDPPGTAGPNYGYTF
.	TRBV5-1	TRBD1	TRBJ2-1	TGCGCCAGCAGGGCCCCAGGGGGCCCCATCTACAATGAGCAGTTCTTC	CASRAPGGPIYNEQFF